The 24 T cell receptor beta chains presented below share a single source sample, sequenced in a study of blood T cell repertoires in COVID-19. Some clones are missing from TCRdb's copy, which holds only in-frame ones; the method was immunoSEQ multiplex PCR. The sample has approximately 300,000 clones; around 89% are singletons. Specimen: peripheral blood. All receptors derive from a woman between 40 and 50 years old with COVID-19, enrolled during active disease.

The gene calls are TRBV28 and TRBJ2-1; TRBD1 matches at 9 bases. The trim removed 7 bases at V and 5 bases at J, leaving 9 bases unmatched. CDR1 and CDR2 from the germline V gene are MDHEN and SYDVKM. The CDR3 has 15 amino acids. The chain's CDR3 is CASTLRTGANNEQFF. CDR3 coding DNA: TGTGCCAGCACCCTGCGGACAGGGGCGAACAATGAGCAGTTCTTC. The whole variable domain, remainder taken from reference TRBV28 and TRBJ2-1, is DVKVTQSSRYLVKRTGEKVFLECVQDMDHENMFWYRQDPGLGLRLIYFSYDVKMKEKGDIPEGYSVSREKKERFSLILESASTNQTSMYLCASTLRTGANNEQFFGPGTRLTVL.

The V and J genes are TRBV19 and TRBJ2-2, with D maybe TRBD1 (5 bases). V lost 9 bases and J 0 bases, leaving 20 bases between the germline ends. This CDR3 is 17 amino acids long. Germline assignment: CDR1 LNHDA and CDR2 SQIVND (reference sequence). CDR3 nucleotide sequence: TGTGCCAGCACCATCCGTTCGACAGTCGCGAACACCGGGGAGCTGTTTTTT. This codes for CASTIRSTVANTGELFF. Using reference TRBV19 and TRBJ2-2 for the parts outside the CDR3, the full variable domain is DGGITQSPKYLFRKEGQNVTLSCEQNLNHDAMYWYRQDPGQGLRLIYYSQIVNDFQKGDIAEGYSVSREKKESFPLTVTSAQKNPTAFYLCASTIRSTVANTGELFFGEGSRLTVL.

This chain uses TRBV29-1 with TRBJ2-4; D gene unclear. V was pared by 7 bases and J by 1 base, with 8 bases between. CDR3 length equals 12 residues. From germline, CDR1 is SQVTM and CDR2 ANQGSEA. The CDR3 reads CSASWAKNIQYF. The CDR3 nucleotides read TGCAGCGCTAGTTGGGCCAAAAACATTCAGTACTTC.

With respect to this clone: This specimen includes other DNA sequences encoding the same CDR3. The V gene is TRBV5-1, the J gene TRBJ2-3; the match to TRBD1 covers 10 bases. Germline CDR1 and CDR2: SGHRS and YFSETQ. CDR3 length equals 15 residues. Trimming at V came to 4 bases and at J to 1 base, leaving 3 bases not matched to a gene. The chain's CDR3 is CASSLGQGGTDTQYF. The CDR3 DNA is TGCGCCAGCAGCCTAGGACAGGGGGGCACAGATACGCAGTATTTT.

This clone was observed once. The chain has TRBV4-3 and TRBJ2-1; 10 bases map to TRBD2. CDR1 and CDR2 from the germline V gene are LGHNA and YSLEER. There are 17 residues in the CDR3. Trimming removed 2 bases from V and 8 bases from J; junction bases left unmatched: 12. DNA of the CDR3: TGCGCCAGCAGCCAACTAGCGGGGGTAATCCCCAATTATGAGCAGTTCTTC. This gives the protein CASSQLAGVIPNYEQFF.

This clone was detected a few times. The CDR3 bases are TGTGCCAGTAGTGAAGGGGTCCGTCAGCCCCAGCATTTT. It codes for CASSEGVRQPQHF. The chain employs TRBV19 and TRBJ1-5, with D perhaps TRBD1 (5 bases). CDR3 length equals 13 residues. Germline CDR1 is LNHDA and CDR2 is SQIVND (reference sequence). V was cut by 5 bases and J by 6 bases, with 11 bases left in between. The full variable domain, with the rest looked up from reference TRBV19 and TRBJ1-5, is DGGITQSPKYLFRKEGQNVTLSCEQNLNHDAMYWYRQDPGQGLRLIYYSQIVNDFQKGDIAEGYSVSREKKESFPLTVTSAQKNPTAFYLCASSEGVRQPQHFGDGTRLSIL.

Regarding this clone: Additional DNA sequences in this sample encode the identical CDR3. The genes are TRBV28 and TRBJ1-1; tentative D call: TRBD1 (6 bases). The V gene's germline CDR1 is MDHEN and CDR2 SYDVKM. The CDR3 length is 14 residues. The germline V and J ends were trimmed by 6 bases and 2 bases, with 13 bases remaining between them. CDR3 residues: CASSSTGLNTEAFF. The DNA of the CDR3 is TGTGCCAGCAGCTCGACAGGACTCAACACTGAAGCTTTCTTT.

The chain has TRBV6-5 and TRBJ1-2; D is unclear. CDR1 and CDR2 from the germline V gene are MNHEY and SVGAGI. V gave up 0 bases and J gave up 8 bases, with 13 bases separating them. This CDR3 has 14 amino acids. The CDR3 region is CASSYSPGLGGYTF. DNA for the CDR3: TGTGCCAGCAGTTACTCCCCAGGCCTGGGCGGCTACACCTTC.

The chain carries TRBV28 and TRBJ2-1; possible D gene TRBD2, 6 bases. The CDR3 is 20 residues long. From germline, CDR1 is MDHEN and CDR2 SYDVKM. Between the trimmed V and J ends, which lost 5 bases and 0 bases, there was a span of 26 bases. The CDR3, as DNA: TGTGCCAGCAGTCCACTAAAGAATGGCTTAGCGGACCCCTCCTACAATGAGCAGTTCTTC. Translated: CASSPLKNGLADPSYNEQFF.

This clone occurred once. The chain joins TRBV4-3 to TRBJ2-2, with 8 nucleotides matching TRBD2. Germline CDR1 reads LGHNA; CDR2 reads YSLEER. J gave up 7 bases and V 4 bases, and 5 bases lay outside the gene matches. This CDR3 region has 14 residues. Here the CDR3 DNA reads TGCGCCAGCAGCCGGAATAGCGGGAACGGGGAGCTGTTTTTT. Translated, it gives CASSRNSGNGELFF.

This chain links TRBV4-1 with TRBJ1-2, with D possibly matching TRBD1 (5 bases). Germline CDR1 reads MGHRA; CDR2 reads YSYEKL. The CDR3 contains 13 residues. V was shortened by 0 bases and J by 9 bases, with 11 bases between the two germline ends. The CDR3 bases are TGCGCCAGCAGCCAAGATTTTACAGGACGCTACACCTTC. Translation gives CASSQDFTGRYTF.

This clone appeared a single time. The CDR3 is CASSPETEGQNYGYTF. Written as DNA, the CDR3 is TGTGCCAGCTCACCAGAGACGGAGGGACAGAACTATGGCTACACCTTC. The rearrangement uses TRBV18 and TRBJ1-2; 7 nucleotides line up with TRBD1. Trimming cost V 2 bases and J 2 bases; bases outside gene matches: 8. Germline CDR1 is KGHSH and CDR2 is LQKENI. This CDR3 region has 16 residues.

The count of this clone is one. Other DNA sequences within the sample encode an identical CDR3. The genes are TRBV19 and TRBJ1-5; 7 positions agree with TRBD1. The J segment lost 0 bases and the V segment lost 4 bases, leaving 6 bases of the junction unmatched. CDR1 is LNHDA, CDR2 SQIVND, per germline (reference sequence). This CDR3 contains 16 residues. As DNA, the CDR3 is TGTGCCAGTAGTACTCCGGGACAGCTTAGCAATCAGCCCCAGCATTTT. As protein: CASSTPGQLSNQPQHF.

This clone has just one count. Within the sample, other DNA sequences also encode this same CDR3. The J gene is TRBJ1-2, the V gene TRBV19; D remains ambiguous. V lost 6 bases and J 3 bases, leaving 11 bases between the germline ends. The CDR3 totals 13 residues. Per the germline V gene, CDR1 is LNHDA and CDR2 is SQIVND (reference sequence). CDR3 in amino acids: CASSRSADYGYTF. The CDR3 DNA reads as TGTGCCAGTAGCAGAAGCGCCGACTATGGCTACACCTTC.

The CDR3 sequence is CASSRGGGANSPLHF. For the CDR3, the DNA is TGTGCCAGCAGCCGTGGCGGGGGGGCGAATTCACCCCTCCACTTT. The J gene is TRBJ1-6, the V gene TRBV11-1; tentatively, D is TRBD1 (6 bases). The CDR3 totals 15 residues. Looked up from germline, CDR1 is SGHAT and CDR2 is FQDESV (reference sequence). V was trimmed by 5 bases and J by 7 bases, leaving 15 bases between them.

This chain joins TRBV9 and TRBJ2-7; TRBD1 is a possible D gene (6 bases). There are 14 residues in the CDR3. Germline V gene data show CDR1 as SGDLS and CDR2 as YYNGEE. V was shortened by 0 bases and J by 5 bases, with 12 bases between the two germline ends. In DNA, the CDR3 is TGTGCCAGCAGCGTAGGAGGGAGACAGGACGAGCAGTACTTC. This encodes CASSVGGRQDEQYF.

The chain couples TRBV10-3 to TRBJ2-2, with a weak D call TRBD1 (5 bases). Germline V lookup: CDR1 ENHRY, CDR2 SYGVKD. Deletions cut 10 bases from V and 3 bases from J, with 15 bases between. The CDR3 consists of 14 residues. The CDR3 DNA follows: TGTGCCACCAGGGCCACGGCGGACACCGGGGAGCTGTTTTTT. Protein product: CATRATADTGELFF.

The chain couples TRBV7-3 to TRBJ2-2; TRBD1 matches at 7 bases. Germline CDR1 SGHTA, CDR2 FQGTGA. The junction had 4 bases not matched to a gene; V was cut back by 5 bases and J by 4 bases. The CDR3 contains 14 residues. CDR3 protein: CASSQTGVTGELFF. Here the CDR3 DNA reads TGTGCCAGCAGCCAAACAGGGGTCACCGGGGAGCTGTTTTTT.

The chain combines TRBV28 with TRBJ2-7, with TRBD1 matching over 9 bases. Germline V gene lookup returns CDR1 MDHEN and CDR2 SYDVKM. CDR3 length: 14 amino acids. V lost 5 bases, J lost 5 bases, and 7 bases stayed unmatched. The CDR3 protein is CASSTTGTGHEQYF. The CDR3 nucleotides are TGTGCCAGCAGTACAACCGGGACAGGGCACGAGCAGTACTTC.

V and J are TRBV12-5 and TRBJ1-6; D is uncertain. The CDR3 totals 16 residues. V lost 0 bases and J lost 7, with 13 bases in between. The germline V gene has CDR1 LGHNT and CDR2 FRNRAP. As DNA, the CDR3 is TGTGCTAGTGGTTTGGTCCTGCCCGGCGGGAATTCACCCCTCCACTTT. Its translation is CASGLVLPGGNSPLHF.

The rearrangement links TRBV4-1 to TRBJ2-1; 10 bases are a match to TRBD2. The germline gives CDR1 MGHRA, CDR2 YSYEKL. The trim removed 5 bases at V and 6 bases at J, leaving 10 bases unmatched. The CDR3 spans 16 residues. The chain's CDR3 is CASSSQAGGPSNEQFF. CDR3 sequence (DNA): TGCGCCAGCAGCTCACAAGCGGGGGGGCCTTCCAATGAGCAGTTCTTC.

The chain links TRBV2 to TRBJ1-4; D might be TRBD1 (6 bases). Germline CDR1 SNHLY, CDR2 FYNNEI. This CDR3 has 15 amino acids. Trimming stripped 3 bases from V and 10 bases from J, with 18 bases between. CDR3 in DNA: TGTGCCAGCAGTGATAGGGGGGGAGAGTTCGGAAAACTGTTTTTT. It codes for CASSDRGGEFGKLFF.

The V gene is TRBV19, the J gene TRBJ1-3; D is unresolved. The CDR3 sequence is 15 residues long. V lost 1 base to trimming and J lost 1 base, with 8 bases between them. Germline CDR1 reads LNHDA; CDR2 reads SQIVND (reference sequence). The CDR3 loop reads CASSIGNGSGNTIYF. The CDR3 bases are TGTGCCAGTAGTATAGGGAACGGGTCTGGAAACACCATATATTTT.

The chain joins TRBV30 to TRBJ2-7; TRBD1 agrees at 7 bases. Germline trimming cut 3 bases from V and 3 bases from J; bases unmatched to any gene: 8. CDR3 length equals 14 residues. CDR1 and CDR2 from the germline V gene are GTSNPN and SVGIG (reference sequence). In DNA, the CDR3 is TGTGCCTGGAGGACAGGGAACGGATTCTACGAGCAGTACTTC. Translation gives CAWRTGNGFYEQYF.